This is a list of T cell receptor beta chains from one sample in a study of CD8 T cells in ankylosing spondylitis. One entry per CDR3 protein, called by TCRdb with MiXCR from the 5' RACE reads. The data hold some 840,000 distinct CDR3 sequences, with approximately 10% observed a single time. The sample was blood, either unsorted or a sorted T cell fraction (not recorded which). These receptors all come from a male donor with ankylosing spondylitis. CDR3s include the opening cysteine and the closing phenylalanine or tryptophan. A D gene is named only where the DNA matches it firmly. The size of a clone is reported for some rows only, either as once, few or many, or as a class for expanded clones.

>TRBJ1-5|TRBV4-2|-|-
CASSQEGPRQDSNQPQHF
TGTGCCAGCAGCCAAGAGGGTCCCCGGCAGGATAGCAATCAGCCCCAGCATTTT
>TRBJ2-3|TRBV20-1|many|TRBD2
CSASVLAGKDTQYF
TGCAGTGCTAGTGTGCTAGCGGGGAAAGATACGCAGTATTTT
>TRBJ2-1|TRBV20-1|-|-
CSARDFGYEQFF
TGCAGTGCTAGAGATTTCGGGTATGAGCAGTTCTTC
>TRBJ2-5|TRBV20-1|few|-
CSARDPQVQETQYF
TGCAGTGCTAGAGATCCGCAGGTTCAAGAGACCCAGTACTTC
>TRBJ2-1|TRBV6-4|-|-
CASRDYYNEQFF
TGTGCCAGCAGGGACTATTACAATGAGCAGTTCTTC
>TRBJ1-1|TRBV12-3/TRBV12-4|-|-
CASSLPEVRSEAFF
TGTGCCAGCAGTCTGCCCGAGGTGCGCTCTGAAGCTTTCTTT
>TRBJ2-5|TRBV29-1|many|-
CSVLSGETQYF
TGCAGCGTTCTTTCGGGGGAGACCCAGTACTTC
>TRBJ2-3|TRBV3-1|-|-
CASSHLRDTQYF
TGTGCCAGCAGCCACCTGAGGGATACGCAGTATTTT
>TRBJ1-6|TRBV6-5|few|TRBD1
CASSYSGQGGRPLHF
TGTGCCAGCAGTTACTCTGGACAGGGGGGGAGGCCCCTCCACTTT
>TRBJ2-3|TRBV20-1|few|-
CSARDPSAGDTQYF
TGCAGTGCTAGAGATCCTAGCGCCGGAGATACGCAGTATTTT
>TRBJ2-5|TRBV20-1|-|TRBD1
CSVRQGYRETQYF
TGCAGTGTTAGACAGGGTTATCGAGAGACCCAGTACTTC